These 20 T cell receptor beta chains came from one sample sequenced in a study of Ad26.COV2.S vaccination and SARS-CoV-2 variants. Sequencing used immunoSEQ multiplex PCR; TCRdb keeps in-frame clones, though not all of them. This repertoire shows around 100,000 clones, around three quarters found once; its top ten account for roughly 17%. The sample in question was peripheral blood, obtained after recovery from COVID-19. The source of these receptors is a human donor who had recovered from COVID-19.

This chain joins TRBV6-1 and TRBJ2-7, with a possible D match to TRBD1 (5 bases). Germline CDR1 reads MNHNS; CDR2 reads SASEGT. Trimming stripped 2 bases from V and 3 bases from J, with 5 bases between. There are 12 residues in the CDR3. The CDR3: CASSEQGYEQYF. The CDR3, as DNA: TGTGCCAGCAGTGAACAGGGCTACGAGCAGTACTTC.

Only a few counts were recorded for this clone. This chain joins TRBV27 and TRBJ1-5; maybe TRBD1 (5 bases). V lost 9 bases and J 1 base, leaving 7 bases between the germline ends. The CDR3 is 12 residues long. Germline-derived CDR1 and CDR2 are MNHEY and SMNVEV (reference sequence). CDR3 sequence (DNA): TGTGCCAGAAAGGGGAGCAATCAGCCCCAGCATTTT. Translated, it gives CARKGSNQPQHF.

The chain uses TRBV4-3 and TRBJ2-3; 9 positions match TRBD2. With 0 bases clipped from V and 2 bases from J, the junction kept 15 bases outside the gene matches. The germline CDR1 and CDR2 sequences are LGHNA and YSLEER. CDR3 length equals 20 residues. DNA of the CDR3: TGCGCCAGCAGCCAAGATGTGCGGCGGGGGGGAATTCCCTCCACAGATACGCAGTATTTT. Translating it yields CASSQDVRRGGIPSTDTQYF.

The CDR3 bases are TGTGCCAGCAGCCCATCGGGACAGGGCTACGAGCAGTACTTC. This translates into CASSPSGQGYEQYF. The chain has TRBV6-2 or TRBV6-3 and TRBJ2-7; 9 bases are a match to TRBD1. V shed 6 bases and J 3 bases; nucleotides not matched to a gene: 6. Germline V CDR1 and CDR2: MNHEY, SVGEGT. This CDR3 is built from 14 residues.

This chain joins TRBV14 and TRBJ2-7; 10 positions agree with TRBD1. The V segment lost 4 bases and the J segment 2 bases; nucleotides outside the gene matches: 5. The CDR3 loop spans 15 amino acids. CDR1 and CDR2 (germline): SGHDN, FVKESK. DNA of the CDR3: TGTGCCAGCAGCCTAGGGACAGGGGTGACCTACGAGCAGTACTTC. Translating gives CASSLGTGVTYEQYF.

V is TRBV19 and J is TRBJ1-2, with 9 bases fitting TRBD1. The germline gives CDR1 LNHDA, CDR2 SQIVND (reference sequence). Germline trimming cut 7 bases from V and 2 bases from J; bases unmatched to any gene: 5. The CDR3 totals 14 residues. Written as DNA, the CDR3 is TGTGCCAGTACCAAACAGGGGGCGAACTATGGCTACACCTTC. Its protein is CASTKQGANYGYTF.

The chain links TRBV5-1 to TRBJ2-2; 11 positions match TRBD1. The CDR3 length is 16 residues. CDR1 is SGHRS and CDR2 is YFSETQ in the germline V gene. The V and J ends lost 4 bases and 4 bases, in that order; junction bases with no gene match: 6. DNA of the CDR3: TGCGCCAGCAGCGCTCGGACAGGGGGCGGCACCGGGGAGCTGTTTTTT. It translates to CASSARTGGGTGELFF. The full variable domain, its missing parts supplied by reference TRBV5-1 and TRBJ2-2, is KAGVTQTPRYLIKTRGQQVTLSCSPISGHRSVSWYQQTPGQGLQFLFEYFSETQRNKGNFPGRFSGRQFSNSRSEMNVSTLELGDSALYLCASSARTGGGTGELFFGEGSRLTVL.

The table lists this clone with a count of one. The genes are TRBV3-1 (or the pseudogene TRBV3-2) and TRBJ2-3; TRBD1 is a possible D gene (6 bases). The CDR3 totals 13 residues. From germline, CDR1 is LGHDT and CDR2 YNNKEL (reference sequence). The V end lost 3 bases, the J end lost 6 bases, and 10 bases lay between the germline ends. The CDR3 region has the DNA TGTGCCAGCAGCCACCGACAGGCCGATACGCAGTATTTT. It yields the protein CASSHRQADTQYF.

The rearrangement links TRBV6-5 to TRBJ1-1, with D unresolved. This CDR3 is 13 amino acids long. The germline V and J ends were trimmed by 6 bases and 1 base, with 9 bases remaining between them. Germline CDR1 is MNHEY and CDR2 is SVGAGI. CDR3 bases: TGTGCCAGCAGCAATAACCCGAACACTGAAGCTTTCTTT. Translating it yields CASSNNPNTEAFF.

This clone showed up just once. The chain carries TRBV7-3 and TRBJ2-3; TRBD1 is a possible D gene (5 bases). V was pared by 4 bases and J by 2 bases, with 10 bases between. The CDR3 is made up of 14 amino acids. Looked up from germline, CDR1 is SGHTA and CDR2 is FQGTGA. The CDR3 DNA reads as TGTGCCAGCAGCTCCCCGACAGTCACAGATACGCAGTATTTT. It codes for CASSSPTVTDTQYF. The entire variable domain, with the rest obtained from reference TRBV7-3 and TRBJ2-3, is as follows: GAGVSQTPSNKVTEKGKYVELRCDPISGHTALYWYRQSLGQGPEFLIYFQGTGAADDSGLPNDRFFAVRPEGSVSTLKIQRTERGDSAVYLCASSSPTVTDTQYFGPGTRLTVL.

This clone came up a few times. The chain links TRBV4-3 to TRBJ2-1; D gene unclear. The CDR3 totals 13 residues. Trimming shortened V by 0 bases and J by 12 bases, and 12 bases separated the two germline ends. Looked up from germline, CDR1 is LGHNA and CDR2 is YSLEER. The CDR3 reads CASSQDRNVGQFF. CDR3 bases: TGCGCCAGCAGCCAAGACCGGAATGTAGGGCAGTTCTTC.

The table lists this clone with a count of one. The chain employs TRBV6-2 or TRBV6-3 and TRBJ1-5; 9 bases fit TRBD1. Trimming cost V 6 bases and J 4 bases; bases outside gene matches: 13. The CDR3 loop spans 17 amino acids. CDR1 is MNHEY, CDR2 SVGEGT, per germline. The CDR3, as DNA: TGTGCCAGCAGCCCTAGCCGGGACAGGGTAGGGAATCAGCCCCAGCATTTT. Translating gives CASSPSRDRVGNQPQHF.

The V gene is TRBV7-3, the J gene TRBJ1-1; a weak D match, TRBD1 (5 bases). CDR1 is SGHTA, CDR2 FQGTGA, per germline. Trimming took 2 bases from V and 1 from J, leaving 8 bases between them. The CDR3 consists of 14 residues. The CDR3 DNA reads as TGTGCCAGCAGCTTATCCGGGGCGAACACTGAAGCTTTCTTT. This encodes CASSLSGANTEAFF.

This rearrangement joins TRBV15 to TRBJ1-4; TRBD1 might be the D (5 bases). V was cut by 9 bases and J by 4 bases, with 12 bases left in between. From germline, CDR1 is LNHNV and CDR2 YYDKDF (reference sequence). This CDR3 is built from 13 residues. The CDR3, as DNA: TGTGCCACGGGGGGGTTTGTTAATGAAAAACTGTTTTTT. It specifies CATGGFVNEKLFF.

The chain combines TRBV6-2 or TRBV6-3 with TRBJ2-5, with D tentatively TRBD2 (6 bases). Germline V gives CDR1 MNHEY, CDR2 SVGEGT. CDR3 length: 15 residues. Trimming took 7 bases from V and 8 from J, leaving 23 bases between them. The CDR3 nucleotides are TGTGCCAGCATCCCAGGGCAGCGGCTCGCGGGAACCCAGTACTTC. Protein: CASIPGQRLAGTQYF.

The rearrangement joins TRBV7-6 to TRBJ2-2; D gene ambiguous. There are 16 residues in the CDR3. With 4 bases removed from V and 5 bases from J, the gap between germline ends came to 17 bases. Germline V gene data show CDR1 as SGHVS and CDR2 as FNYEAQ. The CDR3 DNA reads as TGTGCCAGCAGCTCGCCATACCGGTCCGGGACCGGGGAGCTGTTTTTT. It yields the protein CASSSPYRSGTGELFF.

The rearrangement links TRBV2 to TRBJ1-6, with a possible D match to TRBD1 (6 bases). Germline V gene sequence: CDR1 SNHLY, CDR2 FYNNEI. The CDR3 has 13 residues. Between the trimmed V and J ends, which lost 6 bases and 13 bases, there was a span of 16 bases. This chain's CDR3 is CASRGTPSGPLHF. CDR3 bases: TGTGCCAGCAGGGGGACACCCAGCGGTCCCCTCCACTTT.

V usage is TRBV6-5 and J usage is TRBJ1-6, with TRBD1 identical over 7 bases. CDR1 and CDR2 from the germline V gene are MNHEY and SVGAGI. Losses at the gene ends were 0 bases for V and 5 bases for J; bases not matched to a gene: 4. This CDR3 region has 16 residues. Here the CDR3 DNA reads TGTGCCAGCAGTTACTCTGGGGACAGAGATAATTCACCCCTCCACTTT. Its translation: CASSYSGDRDNSPLHF.

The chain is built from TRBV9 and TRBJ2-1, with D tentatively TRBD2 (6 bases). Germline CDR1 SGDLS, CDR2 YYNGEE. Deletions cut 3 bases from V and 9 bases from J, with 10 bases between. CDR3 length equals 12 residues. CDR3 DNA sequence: TGTGCCAGCAGCGGCGGGGATCTTGAGCAGTTCTTC. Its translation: CASSGGDLEQFF.

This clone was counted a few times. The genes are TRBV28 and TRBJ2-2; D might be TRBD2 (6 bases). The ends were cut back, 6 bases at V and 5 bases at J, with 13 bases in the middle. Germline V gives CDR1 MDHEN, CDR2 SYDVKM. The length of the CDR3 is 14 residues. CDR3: CASSPGLSTGELFF. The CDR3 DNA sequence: TGTGCCAGCAGCCCTGGACTATCTACCGGGGAGCTGTTTTTT.